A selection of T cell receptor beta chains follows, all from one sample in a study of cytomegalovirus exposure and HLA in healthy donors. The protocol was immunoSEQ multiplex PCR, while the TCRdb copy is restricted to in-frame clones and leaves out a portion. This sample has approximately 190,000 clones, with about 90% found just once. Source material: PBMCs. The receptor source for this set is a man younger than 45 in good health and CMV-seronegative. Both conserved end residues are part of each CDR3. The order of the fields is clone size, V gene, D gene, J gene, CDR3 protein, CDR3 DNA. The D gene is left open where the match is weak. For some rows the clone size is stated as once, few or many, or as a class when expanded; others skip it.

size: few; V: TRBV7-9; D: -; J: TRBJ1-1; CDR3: CASSLGANTEAFF; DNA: TGTGCCAGCAGCTTAGGAGCGAACACTGAAGCTTTCTTT
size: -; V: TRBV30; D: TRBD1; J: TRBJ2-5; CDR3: CAWSAKQSGTGGETQYF; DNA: TGTGCCTGGAGTGCGAAGCAATCCGGGACAGGGGGGGAGACCCAGTACTTC
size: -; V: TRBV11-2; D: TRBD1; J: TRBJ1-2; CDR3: CASSLGQGGGYTF; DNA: TGTGCCAGCAGCTTGGGACAGGGTGGGGGCTACACCTTC
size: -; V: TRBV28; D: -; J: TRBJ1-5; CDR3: CASSTHKGLGDQPQHF; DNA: TGTGCCAGCAGCACCCACAAAGGTTTAGGGGATCAGCCCCAGCATTTT
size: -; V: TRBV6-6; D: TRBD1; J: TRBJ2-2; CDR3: CATRTGENTGELFF; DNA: TGTGCCACACGGACAGGGGAGAACACCGGGGAGCTGTTTTTT
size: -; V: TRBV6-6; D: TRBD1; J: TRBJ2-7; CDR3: CASSQGHRGTYEQYF; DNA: TGTGCCAGCAGCCAGGGGCACAGGGGAACCTACGAGCAGTACTTC
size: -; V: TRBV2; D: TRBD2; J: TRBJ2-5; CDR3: CASSEIGGQETQYF; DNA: TGTGCCAGCAGTGAAATCGGGGGGCAAGAGACCCAGTACTTC
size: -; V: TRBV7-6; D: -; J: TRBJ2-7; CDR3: CASSHSTGYEQYF; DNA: TGTGCCAGCAGCCACTCGACGGGATACGAGCAGTACTTC
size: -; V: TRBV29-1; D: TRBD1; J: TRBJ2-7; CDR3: CSVKGAGAYEQYF; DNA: TGCAGCGTCAAGGGGGCAGGGGCCTACGAGCAGTACTTC
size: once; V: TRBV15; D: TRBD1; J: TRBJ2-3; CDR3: CATSRDNRGQDTQYF; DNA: TGTGCCACCAGCAGAGACAACAGGGGTCAAGATACGCAGTATTTT
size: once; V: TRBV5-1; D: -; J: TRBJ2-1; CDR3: CASSLALGGGLNEQFF; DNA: TGCGCCAGCAGCTTGGCCCTTGGGGGGGGGCTTAATGAGCAGTTCTTC
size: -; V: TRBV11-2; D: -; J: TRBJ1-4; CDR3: CASTPYPPSQDEKLFF; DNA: TGTGCCAGCACTCCTTACCCTCCCTCACAGGATGAAAAACTGTTTTTT
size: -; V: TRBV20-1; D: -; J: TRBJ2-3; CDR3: CSVHLTDTQYF; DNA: TGCAGTGTACATCTGACAGATACGCAGTATTTT
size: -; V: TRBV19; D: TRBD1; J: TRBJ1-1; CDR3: CASSPRTGLFTEAFF; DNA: TGTGCCAGTAGTCCCCGGACAGGGCTGTTCACTGAAGCTTTCTTT
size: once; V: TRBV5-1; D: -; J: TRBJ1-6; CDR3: CASSLTLLGGNSPLHF; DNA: TGCGCCAGCAGCTTGACATTGCTAGGTGGTAATTCACCCCTCCACTTT
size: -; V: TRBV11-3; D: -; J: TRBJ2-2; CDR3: CASAPGSTGELFF; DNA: TGTGCCAGCGCCCCAGGGTCGACCGGGGAGCTGTTTTTT
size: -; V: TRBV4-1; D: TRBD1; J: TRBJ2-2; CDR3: CASSSYQGAGELFF; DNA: TGCGCCAGCAGCTCGTACCAGGGGGCCGGGGAGCTGTTTTTT
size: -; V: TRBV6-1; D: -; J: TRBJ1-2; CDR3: CASEGRGGTF; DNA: TGTGCCAGCGAGGGAAGGGGGGGTACCTTC
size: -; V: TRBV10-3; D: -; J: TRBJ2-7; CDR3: CAISEPDRNSYEQYF; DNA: TGTGCCATCAGTGAGCCTGACAGGAATTCCTACGAGCAGTACTTC
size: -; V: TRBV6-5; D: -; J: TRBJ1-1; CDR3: CASSLLLAVPEGAFF; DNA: TGTGCCAGCAGCCTCCTGCTAGCAGTCCCAGAAGGAGCTTTCTTT
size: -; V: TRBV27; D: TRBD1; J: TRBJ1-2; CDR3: CASSFASRGRDYGYTF; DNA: TGTGCCAGCAGTTTCGCCTCCAGGGGGCGCGACTATGGCTACACCTTC
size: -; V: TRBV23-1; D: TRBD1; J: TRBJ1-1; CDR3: CASSQSQGAELKNTEAFF; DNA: TGCGCCAGCAGTCAATCTCAGGGGGCCGAATTGAAGAACACTGAAGCTTTCTTT
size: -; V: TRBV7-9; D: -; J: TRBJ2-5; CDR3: CASSPTGVETQYF; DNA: TGTGCCAGCAGTCCGACCGGAGTAGAGACCCAGTACTTC
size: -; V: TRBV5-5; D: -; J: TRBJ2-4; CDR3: CASSIPTQGNIQYF; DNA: TGTGCCAGCAGCATCCCTACACAGGGAAACATTCAGTACTTC
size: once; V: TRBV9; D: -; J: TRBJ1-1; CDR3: CASSGENRVDTEAFF; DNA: TGTGCCAGCAGCGGTGAGAACAGGGTTGACACTGAAGCTTTCTTT
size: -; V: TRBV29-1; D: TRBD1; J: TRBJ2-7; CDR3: CSVVRGPSVEQYF; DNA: TGCAGCGTGGTCAGGGGGCCTTCGGTCGAGCAGTACTTC
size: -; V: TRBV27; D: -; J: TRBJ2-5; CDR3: CASSLSPRGGPRGEQYF; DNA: TGTGCCAGCAGTTTATCCCCTCGTGGGGGTCCCAGGGGTGAGCAGTACTTC
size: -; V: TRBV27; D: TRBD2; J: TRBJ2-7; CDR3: CASSLAGGNYEQYF; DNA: TGTGCCAGCAGTTTAGCGGGGGGGAATTACGAGCAGTACTTC
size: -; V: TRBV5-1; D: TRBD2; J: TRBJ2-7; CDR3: CASSLAPGLAGTSYEQYF; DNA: TGCGCCAGCAGCTTGGCTCCGGGACTAGCGGGTACTTCCTACGAGCAGTACTTC
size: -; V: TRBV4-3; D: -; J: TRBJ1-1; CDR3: CASSSKLGSEAFF; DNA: TGCGCCAGCAGCTCGAAACTCGGGTCCGAAGCTTTCTTT
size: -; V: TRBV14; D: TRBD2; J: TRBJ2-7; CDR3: CASSYLAGDTYEQYF; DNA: TGTGCCAGCAGCTACCTAGCGGGGGACACCTACGAGCAGTACTTC
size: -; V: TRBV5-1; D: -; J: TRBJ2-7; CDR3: CASSRTGEIYEQYF; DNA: TGCGCCAGCAGCCGGACGGGGGAGATCTACGAGCAGTACTTC
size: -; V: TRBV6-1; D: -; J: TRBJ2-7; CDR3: CASSEAGWLAPHEQYF; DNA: TGTGCCAGCAGTGAAGCGGGATGGCTAGCGCCCCACGAGCAGTACTTC
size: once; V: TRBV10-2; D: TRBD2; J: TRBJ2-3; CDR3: CASSDFSGSTDTQYF; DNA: TGCGCCAGCAGTGACTTTAGCGGGAGCACAGATACGCAGTATTTT
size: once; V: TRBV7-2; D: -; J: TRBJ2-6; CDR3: CASSTKAGTGANVLTF; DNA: TGTGCCAGCAGCACTAAGGCGGGGACTGGGGCCAACGTCCTGACTTTC
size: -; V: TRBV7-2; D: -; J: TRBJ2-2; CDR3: CASSLGGANTGELFF; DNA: TGTGCCAGCAGCTTAGGAGGCGCGAACACCGGGGAGCTGTTTTTT
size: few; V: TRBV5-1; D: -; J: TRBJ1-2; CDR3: CASSLGKTTGGKRHGYTF; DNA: TGCGCCAGCAGCTTGGGCAAAACAACGGGAGGGAAACGACATGGCTACACCTTC
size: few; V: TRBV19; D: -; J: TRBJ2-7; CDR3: CASSIGPRRGRKNDEQYF; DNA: TGTGCCAGTAGTATCGGGCCGAGGAGGGGGCGGAAGAATGACGAGCAGTACTTC
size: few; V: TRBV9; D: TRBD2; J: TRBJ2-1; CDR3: CASRKTSGNNEQFF; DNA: TGTGCCAGCAGAAAGACTAGCGGAAACAATGAGCAGTTCTTC
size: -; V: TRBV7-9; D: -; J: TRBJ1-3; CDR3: CASSQRVRSGNTIYF; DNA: TGTGCCAGCAGCCAACGGGTCCGGTCTGGAAACACCATATATTTT
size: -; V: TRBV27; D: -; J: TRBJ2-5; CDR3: CASSLSYQETQYF; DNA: TGTGCCAGCAGTTTATCCTACCAAGAGACCCAGTACTTC
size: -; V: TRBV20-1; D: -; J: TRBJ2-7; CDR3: CSARMGNEQYF; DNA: TGCAGTGCTAGAATGGGCAACGAGCAGTACTTC
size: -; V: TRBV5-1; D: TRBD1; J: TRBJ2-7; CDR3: CASSLMTGGVGEQYF; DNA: TGCGCCAGCAGCTTGATGACAGGGGGAGTTGGCGAGCAGTACTTC
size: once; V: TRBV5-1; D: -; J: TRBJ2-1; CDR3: CASSFDSSYNEQFF; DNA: TGCGCCAGCAGCTTTGACAGTTCCTACAATGAGCAGTTCTTC
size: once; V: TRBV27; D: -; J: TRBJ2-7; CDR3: CASSHSKGFNEQYF; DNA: TGTGCCAGCAGTCACTCGAAGGGGTTTAACGAGCAGTACTTC
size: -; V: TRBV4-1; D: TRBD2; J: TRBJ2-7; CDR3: CASSRPLGGEQYF; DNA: TGCGCCAGCAGCCGGCCCCTGGGGGGGGAGCAGTACTTC
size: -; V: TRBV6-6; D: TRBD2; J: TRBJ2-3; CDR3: CASRFLSGSYPDTQYF; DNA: TGTGCCAGCAGATTCCTTAGCGGGAGCTACCCAGATACGCAGTATTTT
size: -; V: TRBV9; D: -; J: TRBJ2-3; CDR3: CASSVGGPPDTQYF; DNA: TGTGCCAGCAGCGTAGGAGGCCCCCCGGATACGCAGTATTTT
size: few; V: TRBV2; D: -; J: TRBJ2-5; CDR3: CASSARTQETQYF; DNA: TGTGCCAGCAGTGCTAGAACACAAGAGACCCAGTACTTC